The 4 T cell receptor beta chains below all came from one sample that was sequenced in a study of blood T cell repertoires in COVID-19. Some clones are missing from TCRdb's copy, which holds only in-frame ones; the method was immunoSEQ multiplex PCR. The data contain around 90,000 clones, around 90% of them singletons. The sequenced sample was peripheral blood. Source of these receptors: a male donor with acute or convalescent COVID-19.

A single count supports this clone. The chain links TRBV27 to TRBJ2-3; 12 nucleotides match TRBD1. Germline CDR1 is MNHEY and CDR2 is SMNVEV (reference sequence). The CDR3 runs 15 residues. Trimming removed 6 bases from V and 4 bases from J; junction bases left unmatched: 5. The CDR3 region has the DNA TGTGCCAGCAGGGGACAGGGGGCAAGGCCAGATACGCAGTATTTT. Its translation: CASRGQGARPDTQYF.

J is TRBJ2-3 and V is TRBV5-6; possible D gene TRBD1, 5 bases. The V gene lost 0 bases and the J gene lost 4 bases, with 12 bases spanning the gap. CDR3 length: 15 amino acids. In germline, CDR1 is SGHDT, CDR2 YYEEEE. CDR3 bases: TGTGCCAGCAGCTTGGCGCCAGGGTTTCCAGATACGCAGTATTTT. The encoded protein is CASSLAPGFPDTQYF.

This clone was seen a handful of times. This chain links TRBV7-2 with TRBJ1-5, with 8 nucleotides matching TRBD1. Per the germline V gene, CDR1 is SGHTA and CDR2 is FQGNSA. The CDR3 loop spans 14 amino acids. Unmatched junction bases numbered 5, after V lost 5 bases and J lost 5 bases. CDR3 in DNA: TGTGCCAGCAGCCCACTGACAGGGGATCAGCCCCAGCATTTT. Translating gives CASSPLTGDQPQHF. Looking up the rest from reference TRBV7-2 and TRBJ1-5 gives the full variable domain: GAGVSQSPSNKVTEKGKDVELRCDPISGHTALYWYRQSLGQGLEFLIYFQGNSAPDKSGLPSDRFSAERTGGSVSTLTIQRTQQEDSAVYLCASSPLTGDQPQHFGDGTRLSIL.

The chain uses TRBV3-1 (or the pseudogene TRBV3-2) and TRBJ2-2; 12 positions agree with TRBD2. This CDR3 has 17 residues. Germline values: CDR1 LGHDT, CDR2 YNNKEL (reference sequence). V gave up 4 bases and J gave up 5 bases; unmatched junction bases: 8. As DNA, the CDR3 is TGTGCCAGCAGCCTCCCTAGCGGGGGGGCCCGAACCGGGGAGCTGTTTTTT. The encoded protein is CASSLPSGGARTGELFF.